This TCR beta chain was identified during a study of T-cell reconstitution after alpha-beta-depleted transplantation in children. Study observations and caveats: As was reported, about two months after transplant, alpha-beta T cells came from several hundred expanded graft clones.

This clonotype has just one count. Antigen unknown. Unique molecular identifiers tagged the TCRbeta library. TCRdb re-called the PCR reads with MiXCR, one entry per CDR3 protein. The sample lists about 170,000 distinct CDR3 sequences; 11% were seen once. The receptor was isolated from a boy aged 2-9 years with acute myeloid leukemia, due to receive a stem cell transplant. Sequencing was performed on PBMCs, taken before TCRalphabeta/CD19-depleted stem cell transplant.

The CDR3 coding sequence is TGTGCCAACAACTTCAGGGGAGGCAATCAGCCCCAGCATTTT. It translates to CANNFRGGNQPQHF. V is TRBV7-2 and J is TRBJ1-5, with D possibly matching TRBD1 (6 bases). The CDR3 consists of 14 residues. Germline V gives CDR1 SGHTA, CDR2 FQGNSA. Trimming took off 10 bases at V and 2 bases at J, with 15 bases between the two ends.